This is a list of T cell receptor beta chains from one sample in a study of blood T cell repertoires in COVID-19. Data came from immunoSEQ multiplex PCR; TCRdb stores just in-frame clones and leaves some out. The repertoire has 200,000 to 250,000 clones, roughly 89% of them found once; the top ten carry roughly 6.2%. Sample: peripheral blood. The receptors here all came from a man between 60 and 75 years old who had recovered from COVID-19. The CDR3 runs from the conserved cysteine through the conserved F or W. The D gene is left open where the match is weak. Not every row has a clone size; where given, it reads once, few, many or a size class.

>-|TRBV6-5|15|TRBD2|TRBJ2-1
CASRAGTSGKGEQFF
TGTGCCAGCAGGGCCGGGACTAGCGGGAAGGGTGAGCAGTTCTTC
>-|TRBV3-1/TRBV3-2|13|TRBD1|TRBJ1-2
CASSGQGLYGYTF
TGTGCCAGCAGCGGACAGGGCCTCTATGGCTACACCTTC
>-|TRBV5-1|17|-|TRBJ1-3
CASSLETYGSSGNTIYF
TGCGCCAGCAGCTTGGAAACGTATGGGAGCTCTGGAAACACCATATATTTT
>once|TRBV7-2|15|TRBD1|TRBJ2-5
CASILKPGQQETQYF
TGTGCCAGCATCCTCAAGCCGGGACAGCAAGAGACCCAGTACTTC
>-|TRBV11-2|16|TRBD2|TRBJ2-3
CASSSTAAGEGDTQYF
TGTGCCAGCAGCTCTACCGCAGCGGGAGAAGGAGATACGCAGTATTTT
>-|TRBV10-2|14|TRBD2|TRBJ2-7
CASSVAGGVYEQYF
TGCGCCAGCAGTGTTGCGGGAGGGGTCTACGAGCAGTACTTC
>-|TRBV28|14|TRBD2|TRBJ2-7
CASSRGGSPYEQYF
TGTGCCAGCAGCCGGGGGGGCTCCCCCTACGAGCAGTACTTC
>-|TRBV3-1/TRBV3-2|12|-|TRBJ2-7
CASSQDWTLQYF
TGTGCCAGCAGCCAAGACTGGACTTTGCAGTACTTC
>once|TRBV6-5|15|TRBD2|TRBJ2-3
CASSPGLAGGDTQYF
TGTGCCAGCAGCCCGGGACTAGCGGGGGGAGATACGCAGTATTTT
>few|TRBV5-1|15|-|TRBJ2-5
CASSLGQTAQETQYF
TGCGCCAGCAGCTTGGGGCAAACAGCCCAAGAGACCCAGTACTTC
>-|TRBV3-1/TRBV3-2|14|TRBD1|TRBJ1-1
CASSPDRGGTEAFF
TGTGCCAGCAGCCCTGACAGGGGTGGTACTGAAGCTTTCTTT
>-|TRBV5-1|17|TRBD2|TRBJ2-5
CASSFIRLAGRRETQYF
TGCGCCAGCAGCTTCATACGTCTAGCGGGCCGACGGGAGACCCAGTACTTC